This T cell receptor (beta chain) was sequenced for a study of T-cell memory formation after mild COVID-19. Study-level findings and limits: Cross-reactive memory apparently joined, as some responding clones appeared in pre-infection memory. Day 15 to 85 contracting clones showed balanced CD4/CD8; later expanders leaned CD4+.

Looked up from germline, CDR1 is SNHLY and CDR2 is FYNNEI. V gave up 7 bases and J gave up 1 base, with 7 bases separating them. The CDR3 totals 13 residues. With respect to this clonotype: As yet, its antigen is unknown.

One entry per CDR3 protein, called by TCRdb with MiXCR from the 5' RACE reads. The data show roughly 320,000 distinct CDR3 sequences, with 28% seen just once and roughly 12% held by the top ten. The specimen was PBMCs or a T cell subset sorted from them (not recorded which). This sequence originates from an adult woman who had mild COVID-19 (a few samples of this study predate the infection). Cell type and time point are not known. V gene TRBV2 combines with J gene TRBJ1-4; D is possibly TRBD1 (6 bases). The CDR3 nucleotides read TGTGCCAGCATCAGGGGAACTAATGAAAAACTGTTTTTT. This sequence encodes CASIRGTNEKLFF.